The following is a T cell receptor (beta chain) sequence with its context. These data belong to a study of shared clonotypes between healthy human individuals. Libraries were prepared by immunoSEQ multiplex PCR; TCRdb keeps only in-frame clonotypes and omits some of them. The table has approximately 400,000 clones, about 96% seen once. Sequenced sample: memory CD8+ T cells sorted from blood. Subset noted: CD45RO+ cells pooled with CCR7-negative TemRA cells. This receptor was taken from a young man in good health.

CDR3 sequence reads: CATAGQGRILTYGYTF. CDR3 nucleotides: TGTGCCACCGCGGGGCAGGGTAGAATATTGACCTATGGCTACACCTTC. The chain carries TRBV10-3 and TRBJ1-2; a weak D match, TRBD1 (5 bases). The CDR3 extends over 16 amino acids. V lost 10 bases and J 4 bases, leaving 25 bases between the germline ends. CDR1 is ENHRY and CDR2 is SYGVKD in the germline V gene.